This entry concerns a single T cell receptor (beta chain). One end of the junction fails to match germline, which may point to a read error. For sequencing, patients were chosen who had shown expansion of CD8+CD57+ cells by flow cytometry. These data belong to a study of CD8+CD57+ T cells in acquired aplastic anemia. CDR3 and TCR beta VDJ profiling relied on a genomic DNA template. TCRdb reprocessed the reads via MiXCR and lists one record per CDR3 protein. The sample has approximately 160,000 distinct CDR3 sequences; roughly 50% are singletons. Germline-derived CDR1 and CDR2 are DFQATT and SNEGSKA (reference sequence). The CDR3 sequence is 15 residues long.

Sequencing input: sorted CD4+, CD8+, or CD8+CD57+ T cells (not recorded which) from PBMCs. The chain couples TRBV20-1 to TRBJ1-2; no definite D call. The sequence was obtained from a human donor with aplastic anemia. The CDR3 is CSARDEGGRSYGHAF. The DNA of the CDR3 is TGCAGTGCTAGAGATGAGGGAGGGAGAAGCTATGGCCACGCCTTC.